A selection of T cell receptor beta chains follows, all from one sample in a study of T cells after yellow fever vaccination. TCRdb used MiXCR to reprocess the 5' RACE reads, holding one entry per CDR3 protein. The sample lists a few hundred thousand distinct CDR3 sequences; around 10% were seen once. Sequenced material: PBMCs, taken on the day of the first yellow fever vaccination. Receptors were obtained from a man younger than 35 who received the YFV17D yellow fever vaccine. Each CDR3 is given with its conserved first and last residue. A D gene is named only where the DNA matches it firmly. Size is omitted from some rows. Given values are once, few, many or a class for expanded clones.

clone_size: few
j_call: TRBJ2-7
d_call: NA
v_call: TRBV7-2
cdr3_nt: TGTGCCAGCAGCCAATTAGGCAGCTACGAGCAGTACTTC
cdr3_aa: CASSQLGSYEQYF

clone_size: few
j_call: TRBJ2-5
d_call: NA
v_call: TRBV2
cdr3_nt: TGTGCCAGCAGTCAGGACATATACGGAGAGACCCAGTACTTC
cdr3_aa: CASSQDIYGETQYF

clone_size: NA
j_call: TRBJ2-5
d_call: TRBD2
v_call: TRBV5-4
cdr3_nt: TGTGCCAGCAGCTTGGAAGCTAGCGGACAAGAGACCCAGTACTTC
cdr3_aa: CASSLEASGQETQYF

clone_size: few
j_call: TRBJ1-6
d_call: NA
v_call: TRBV9
cdr3_nt: TGTGCCAGCAGCATCGGGTCCTCAAATTCACCCCTCCACTTT
cdr3_aa: CASSIGSSNSPLHF

clone_size: few
j_call: TRBJ2-1
d_call: NA
v_call: TRBV7-6
cdr3_nt: TGTGCCAGCAGCCCCACGGCTTCCAACTACAATGAGCAGTTCTTC
cdr3_aa: CASSPTASNYNEQFF

clone_size: few
j_call: TRBJ1-4
d_call: TRBD1
v_call: TRBV4-1
cdr3_nt: TGCGCCAGCAGCCAGGAAAGACAGGGCGAGGGGGAAAAACTGTTTTTT
cdr3_aa: CASSQERQGEGEKLFF

clone_size: NA
j_call: TRBJ1-4
d_call: NA
v_call: TRBV18
cdr3_nt: TGTGCCAGCTCAGCCGGCCCGACGGAAAAACTGTTTTTT
cdr3_aa: CASSAGPTEKLFF

clone_size: NA
j_call: TRBJ2-6
d_call: NA
v_call: TRBV11-1
cdr3_nt: TGTGCCAGCAGCCCCCCCGTGAGGCGAATCCGCGGCTCTGGGGCCAACGTCCTGACTTTC
cdr3_aa: CASSPPVRRIRGSGANVLTF

clone_size: NA
j_call: TRBJ1-5
d_call: NA
v_call: TRBV12-3/TRBV12-4
cdr3_nt: TGTGCCAGCAGTCTCCAAACAGGCCAGCCCCAGCATTTT
cdr3_aa: CASSLQTGQPQHF

clone_size: few
j_call: TRBJ2-7
d_call: NA
v_call: TRBV12-3/TRBV12-4
cdr3_nt: TGTGCCAGCAGTACCCTAGCTGTCGTGGGCTACGAGCAGTACTTC
cdr3_aa: CASSTLAVVGYEQYF

clone_size: many
j_call: TRBJ2-7
d_call: TRBD2
v_call: TRBV7-2
cdr3_nt: TGTGCCAGCAGTACCGTTGGTGCGGGGGGCGAGCAGTACTTC
cdr3_aa: CASSTVGAGGEQYF

clone_size: many
j_call: TRBJ1-2
d_call: NA
v_call: TRBV6-5
cdr3_nt: TGTGCCAGCAGTTACAATTCTCTTCGGGACACTGCATATGGCTACACCTTC
cdr3_aa: CASSYNSLRDTAYGYTF

clone_size: few
j_call: TRBJ1-1
d_call: NA
v_call: TRBV7-3
cdr3_nt: TGTGCCAGCAGCCCCGACCCCCAGGGACTGAACACTGAAGCTTTCTTT
cdr3_aa: CASSPDPQGLNTEAFF

clone_size: many
j_call: TRBJ1-5
d_call: TRBD1
v_call: TRBV5-5
cdr3_nt: TGTGCCAGCAGCGCACTGACAGGGGGCGCGAATCAGCCCCAGCATTTT
cdr3_aa: CASSALTGGANQPQHF

clone_size: few
j_call: TRBJ1-1
d_call: NA
v_call: TRBV4-2
cdr3_nt: TGTGCCAGCAGCCAAGGGGAAGCTGAAGCTTTCTTT
cdr3_aa: CASSQGEAEAFF

clone_size: many
j_call: TRBJ2-3
d_call: NA
v_call: TRBV5-1
cdr3_nt: TGCGCCAGCAGCACCACCCCGACCCTAACAGATACGCAGTATTTT
cdr3_aa: CASSTTPTLTDTQYF